This T cell receptor (beta chain) was found in a study of CD8 T cells in Susac syndrome. Study-wide results and caveats: TCR sequencing and HLA analysis covered a relatively small number of individuals.

The patients serving as multiple sclerosis controls were treatment-naive. They had stable or active relapsing-remitting disease and fulfilled revised McDonald criteria. Negative isolation was used for CD8+ and CD4+ T cells and FACS enrichment for TEMRA cells. With random hexamers, reverse transcription was performed on about 0.5 to 1 ug of RNA. The amplification used immunoSEQ multiplex PCR on TCR beta CDR3; it spanned 54 Vbeta and 13 Jbeta. Via MiXCR, TCRdb re-called the immunoSEQ multiplex PCR reads, giving one row per CDR3 protein. The sample contains more than 150,000 distinct CDR3 sequences, around 95% of which appear only once. Trimming stripped 4 bases from V and 4 bases from J, with 17 bases between. This CDR3 spans 15 amino acids. The germline V gene encodes CDR1 SGDLS and CDR2 YYNGEE. Of note for this clonotype: Its matching antigen is unknown.

Specimen: CD8+ T cells from PBMCs. The TCR was taken from a human donor with multiple sclerosis. The J gene is TRBJ1-1, the V gene TRBV9, with D possibly being TRBD1 (5 bases). DNA of the CDR3: TGTGCCAGCAGCCCTAGTGGGGGGATGAGCACTGAAGCTTTCTTT. Translation: CASSPSGGMSTEAFF.